This T cell receptor (beta chain) comes out of a study of T cell responses to AZD1222 COVID-19 vaccine. Overall study findings and caveats: Vaccine-related CD4 TCRs covered spike, predominating at 160-218 and 743-854. Spike-specific TCR breadth and depth grew following two AZD1222 doses. Seropositive AZD1222 recipients at baseline numbered only five or six. Most donors were white British and more were female, and clonal diversity was possibly underestimated.

This CDR3 has 12 residues. V was clipped by 0 bases and J by 4 bases, with 3 bases between them. Germline loops: CDR1 LGHNA, CDR2 YNFKEQ. Assay used: immunoSEQ multiplex PCR; TCRdb lists only in-frame clones, some missing. The data hold approximately 150,000 clones, with 88% observed a single time. This clone has just a few counts. Antigen unknown. The clonotype originates from an adult who received the MenACWY meningococcal vaccine as a control. The chain employs TRBV4-2 and TRBJ1-2; unclear D gene. The specimen was peripheral blood, collected 28 days after the second dose of the MenACWY control vaccine. Here the CDR3 reads CASSQDAYGYTF. The CDR3 coding sequence is TGTGCCAGCAGCCAAGATGCCTATGGCTACACCTTC.